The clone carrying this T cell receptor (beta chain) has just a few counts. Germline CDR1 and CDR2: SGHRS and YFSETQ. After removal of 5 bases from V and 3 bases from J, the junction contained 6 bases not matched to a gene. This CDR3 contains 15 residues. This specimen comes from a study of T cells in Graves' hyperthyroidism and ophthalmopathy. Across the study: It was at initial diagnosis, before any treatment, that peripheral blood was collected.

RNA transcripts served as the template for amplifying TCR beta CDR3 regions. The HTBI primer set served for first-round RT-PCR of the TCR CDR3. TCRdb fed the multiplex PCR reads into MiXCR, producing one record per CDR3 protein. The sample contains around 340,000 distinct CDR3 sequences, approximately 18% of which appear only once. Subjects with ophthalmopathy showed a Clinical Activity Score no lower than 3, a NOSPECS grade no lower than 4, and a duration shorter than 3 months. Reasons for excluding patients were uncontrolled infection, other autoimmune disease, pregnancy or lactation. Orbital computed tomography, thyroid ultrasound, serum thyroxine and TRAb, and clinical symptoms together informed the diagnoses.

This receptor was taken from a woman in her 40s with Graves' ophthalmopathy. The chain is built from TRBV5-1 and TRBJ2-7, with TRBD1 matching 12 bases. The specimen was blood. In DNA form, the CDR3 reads TGCGCCAGCAGGGGTGGGACAGGGGGCGTCTACGAGCAGTACTTC. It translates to CASRGGTGGVYEQYF.